This T cell receptor (beta chain) is from a study of OX40 agonist ivuxolimab in advanced cancers. Study results and limitations: At 0.1 to 3.0 mg/kg and by week 6, CD4+ and CD8+ T cells in the blood had expanded clonally.

Libraries were prepared by immunoSEQ multiplex PCR; TCRdb keeps only in-frame clonotypes and omits some of them. The sample lists 25,000 to 35,000 clones, around 80% occurring once. Comment on this clone: Its antigen is still unknown.

The sequencing used CD4+ or CD8+ T cells sorted from blood, collected in a trial of the OX40 agonist ivuxolimab. This TCR derives from an adult with an advanced solid tumor such as melanoma, head and neck, liver or kidney cancer.

CDR3 protein: CASSPTGIRNEQFF. CDR3 in DNA: TGTGCCAGCAGCCCTACAGGGATACGCAATGAGCAGTTCTTC. The V call is TRBV6-1, the J call TRBJ2-1; D is possibly TRBD1 (6 bases). V was trimmed by 6 bases and J by 6 bases, leaving 15 bases between them. The CDR3 is 14 amino acids. Germline assignment: CDR1 MNHNS and CDR2 SASEGT.